The 31 T cell receptor beta chains below come from one sample, sequenced in a study of blood T cells in healthy people across ages. A second PCR, run for about 7 to 11 cycles, used a sample-barcoded 5' primer plus a J-beta primer mix. Each CDR3 protein is one row after TCRdb ran MiXCR on the 5' RACE reads. The sample shows 1.5 million to 2 million distinct CDR3 sequences, about 28% of them seen only once. Specimen: blood. Source of these receptors: a woman in her 30s in good health.

Only a few counts were recorded for this clonotype. A much bigger clone sits one base away, suggesting this may be a read error. V gene TRBV20-1 combines with J gene TRBJ2-1; TRBD2 agrees at 7 bases. Per germline, CDR1 DFQATT and CDR2 SNEGSKA (reference sequence). The CDR3 covers 13 residues. The V segment lost 6 bases and the J segment 7 bases; nucleotides outside the gene matches: 9. CDR3 bases: TGCAGTGCCGGGGGGTGGGAGAGGAATGAGCAGTTCTTC. As protein: CSAGGWERNEQFF.

CDR3 region: CASSQMLLLNTEAFF. The CDR3 bases are TGCGCCAGCAGCCAAATGTTGTTGTTGAACACTGAAGCTTTCTTT. V is TRBV4-1 and J is TRBJ1-1; D gene unclear. The CDR3 is 15 residues long. CDR1 and CDR2 from the germline V gene are MGHRA and YSYEKL. Trimming left V 2 bases short and J 0 bases short, with 10 bases between.

The chain combines TRBV7-9 with TRBJ1-2; 9 nucleotides align to TRBD1. Germline CDR1 reads SEHNR; CDR2 reads FQNEAQ (reference sequence). The CDR3 sequence is 16 residues long. The V segment lost 4 bases and the J segment 4 bases; nucleotides outside the gene matches: 10. CDR3 sequence: CASSSWGTGRTYGYTF. Here the CDR3 DNA reads TGTGCCAGCAGCTCCTGGGGGACAGGGCGGACCTATGGCTACACCTTC. Full variable domain (remainder filled in from reference TRBV7-9 and TRBJ1-2): DTGVSQNPRHKITKRGQNVTFRCDPISEHNRLYWYRQTLGQGPEFLTYFQNEAQLEKSRLLSDRFSAERPKGSFSTLEIQRTEQGDSAMYLCASSSWGTGRTYGYTFGSGTRLTVV.

This clonotype was seen a handful of times. At one boundary the junction diverges from the germline segment, which might be a read error. The chain is built from TRBV10-3 and TRBJ1-5; D might be TRBD1 (6 bases). Germline CDR1 and CDR2: ENHRY and SYGVKD. CDR3 length: 13 amino acids. The CDR3 sequence: CVITGNSNQPRHF. The DNA for the CDR3 is TGTGTCATCACAGGGAATAGCAATCAGCCCCGGCATTTT.

This chain connects TRBV20-1 to TRBJ1-3; maybe TRBD1 (6 bases). Trimming stripped 7 bases from V and 3 bases from J, with 13 bases between. This CDR3 has 13 amino acids. Germline CDR1 and CDR2: DFQATT and SNEGSKA (reference sequence). Written as DNA, the CDR3 is TGCAGTGTACCACAGGGTTTTGGAAACACCATATATTTT. Encoded protein: CSVPQGFGNTIYF.

The chain recombines TRBV4-3 with TRBJ2-5, with D possibly matching TRBD2 (5 bases). The V gene lost 0 bases and the J gene lost 2 bases, with 13 bases spanning the gap. From germline, CDR1 is LGHNA and CDR2 YSLEER. This CDR3 comprises 16 residues. DNA for the CDR3: TGCGCCAGCAGCCAAGATTTCCGGCGGGCACAAGAGACCCAGTACTTC. Its protein product is CASSQDFRRAQETQYF.

This clonotype was seen a few times. The chain is built from TRBV6-6 and TRBJ1-4; TRBD1 matches at 8 bases. The length of the CDR3 is 14 residues. V shed 5 bases and J 3 bases; nucleotides not matched to a gene: 2. Germline lookup yields CDR1 MNHNY and CDR2 SVGAGI (reference sequence). CDR3: CASSAGGSNEKLFF. The CDR3 DNA sequence: TGTGCCAGCAGTGCAGGGGGCTCTAATGAAAAACTGTTTTTT.

This clonotype was detected ten times or more. This chain uses TRBV12-3 or TRBV12-4 with TRBJ2-1; no definite D call. Trimming cost V 6 bases and J 10 bases, with 13 bases left between them. The CDR3 consists of 12 residues. The CDR3: CASSRFSFEQFF. CDR3 sequence (DNA): TGTGCCAGCAGCCGATTTTCCTTCGAGCAGTTCTTC.

This clonotype was counted at least ten times. The chain uses TRBV6-6 and TRBJ1-2; a possible D gene is TRBD1 (5 bases). The CDR3 extends over 15 amino acids. Germline V gene lookup returns CDR1 MNHNY and CDR2 SVGAGI (reference sequence). Trimming stripped 2 bases from V and 2 bases from J, with 12 bases between. The CDR3 is CASSYGLGRNYGYTF. CDR3 in DNA: TGTGCCAGCAGTTACGGGCTGGGGCGGAACTATGGCTACACCTTC.

The table lists this clonotype with many counts. Here the CDR3 DNA reads TGTGCCAGCAGCCAGGGGGGACAGAGGGGCATTCAGTACTTC. Translated, it gives CASSQGGQRGIQYF. V and J are TRBV7-9 and TRBJ2-4; a possible D gene is TRBD1 (7 bases). This CDR3 has 14 amino acids. Germline values: CDR1 SEHNR, CDR2 FQNEAQ (reference sequence). V was cut by 5 bases and J by 9 bases, with 17 bases left in between.

Remarks on this clonotype: The junction shows a germline mismatch at one end, possibly a read error. The rearrangement uses TRBV12-3 or TRBV12-4 and TRBJ2-4, with a tentative D call TRBD2 (7 bases). The CDR3 spans 17 residues. CDR3: CASSLGRGGAFTDEQYF. The CDR3 DNA sequence: TGTGCCAGCAGCTTAGGACGAGGGGGGGCTTTCACGGATGAGCAGTACTTC.

The V call is TRBV6-5, the J call TRBJ2-1; D could derive from TRBD1 or TRBD2 (5 bases each). The germline V gene encodes CDR1 MNHEY and CDR2 SVGAGI. Trimming took off 7 bases at V and 2 bases at J, with 12 bases between the two ends. The CDR3 extends over 14 amino acids. CDR3 sequence reads: CASTTLGAYNEQFF. The CDR3 DNA reads TGTGCCAGCACCACTTTGGGGGCCTACAATGAGCAGTTCTTC.

The gene calls are TRBV30 and TRBJ1-5; 7 bases are shared with TRBD1. Germline-derived CDR1 and CDR2 are GTSNPN and SVGIG (reference sequence). CDR3 length: 13 residues. J was trimmed by 9 bases and V by 4 bases; bases with no gene match: 9. The CDR3 region is CAWTDGGDRPQHF. The CDR3 region has the DNA TGTGCCTGGACGGACGGGGGGGACAGGCCCCAGCATTTT.

About this clonotype itself: A much larger clone is a single base away; this may be a read error. CDR3 sequence: CAISEGTYGHTF. The CDR3 DNA sequence: TGTGCCATCAGTGAGGGAACGTATGGCCACACCTTC. V gene TRBV10-3 combines with J gene TRBJ1-2; no firm D call. Germline-derived CDR1 and CDR2 are ENHRY and SYGVKD. CDR3 size: 12 residues.

This clonotype has a handful of counts. The chain is built from TRBV12-3 or TRBV12-4 and TRBJ1-1; 10 positions match TRBD1. V lost 5 bases, J lost 5 bases, and 8 bases stayed unmatched. The CDR3 spans 15 residues. The chain's CDR3 is CASSRIGTGDTEAFF. In DNA, the CDR3 is TGTGCCAGCAGTAGAATCGGGACAGGGGATACTGAAGCTTTCTTT.

This rearrangement joins TRBV21-1 to TRBJ1-5. TRBV21-1 is recorded as a pseudogene. CDR3 length: 13 amino acids. CDR3 amino acids: CASMWVPNQPQHF. As DNA, the CDR3 is TGTGCCAGCATGTGGGTACCCAATCAGCCCCAGCATTTT.

This chain connects TRBV28 to TRBJ1-2; D remains ambiguous. CDR1 MDHEN and CDR2 SYDVKM come from the germline V gene. The CDR3 totals 15 residues. Between the trimmed V and J ends, which lost 8 bases and 4 bases, there was a span of 20 bases. CDR3 nucleotide sequence: TGTGCCAGCTTAGACGGGTCCCAAACCATCTATGGCTACACCTTC. Encoded protein: CASLDGSQTIYGYTF.

The chain has TRBV12-3 or TRBV12-4 and TRBJ2-4; weak D call: TRBD2 (6 bases). CDR3 length equals 14 residues. Trimming removed 7 bases from V and 13 bases from J, with 23 bases in between. CDR3 amino acids: CASTQDYLTDTQYF. The CDR3 DNA follows: TGTGCCAGCACCCAGGACTACCTCACAGACACCCAGTACTTC.

This clonotype was seen a handful of times. V usage is TRBV12-3 or TRBV12-4 and J usage is TRBJ2-1; TRBD2 aligns across 11 bases. The CDR3 consists of 15 residues. With V trimmed by 7 bases and J by 5 bases, 7 bases remained unmatched. The CDR3 DNA reads as TGTGCCAGCAATGCACCGGGACTAGCGGACAATGAGCAGTTCTTC. As protein: CASNAPGLADNEQFF.

The V call is TRBV3-1, the J call TRBJ2-1, with 8 bases aligning to TRBD2. Trimming removed 7 bases from V and 0 bases from J; junction bases left unmatched: 8. This CDR3 comprises 16 residues. Germline CDR1 and CDR2: LGHDT and YNNKEL (reference sequence). The CDR3 DNA reads TGTGCCAGCAAGGCAATAGCGGGGAGCTCCTACAATGAGCAGTTCTTC. Protein product: CASKAIAGSSYNEQFF.

This clonotype was observed a few times. One end of the junction is discordant with germline, which a read error may explain. The chain employs TRBV5-4 and TRBJ2-3, with a tentative D call TRBD2 (5 bases). This CDR3 region has 16 residues. From germline, CDR1 is SGHNT and CDR2 YYREEE (reference sequence). The CDR3 protein is CAGSLDPGVGADTQYF. The CDR3 DNA sequence: TGTGCCGGCAGCTTGGATCCCGGGGTCGGAGCAGATACGCAGTATTTT.

The genes are TRBV12-3 or TRBV12-4 and TRBJ1-6; D is ambiguous. There are 15 residues in the CDR3. V lost 2 bases to trimming and J lost 7 bases, with 12 bases between them. As DNA, the CDR3 is TGTGCCAGCAGTTTAAGGGCAGCCTGGAATTCACCCCTCCACTTT. Amino acids: CASSLRAAWNSPLHF.

This clonotype occurred many times. The rearrangement joins TRBV10-2 to TRBJ2-7, with D tentatively TRBD2 (5 bases). This CDR3 is built from 14 residues. The V end lost 1 base, the J end lost 0 bases, and 7 bases lay between the germline ends. Germline-derived CDR1 and CDR2 are WSHSY and SAAADI. CDR3 sequence: CASSEYGISYEQYF. The CDR3 nucleotides are TGCGCCAGCAGTGAGTACGGGATCTCCTACGAGCAGTACTTC.

With respect to this clonotype: Possible read error: a much larger clone is one base away. The chain couples TRBV18 to TRBJ2-5, with 10 bases identical to TRBD1. The J call could be wrong; TRBJ2-7 is a better fit for the DNA end. Germline-derived CDR1 and CDR2 are KGHSH and LQKENI. The CDR3 is 14 amino acids. Here the CDR3 reads CAISPGTGVGEQYF. The CDR3 DNA reads TGTGCCATCTCACCAGGGACAGGGGTTGGCGAGCAGTACTTC.

This sequence joins TRBV7-8 and TRBJ2-3; 13 nucleotides align to TRBD2. V trimming: 0 bases; J trimming: 1 base; junction bases outside the gene matches: 10. Germline CDR1 is SGHVS and CDR2 is FQNEAQ. The CDR3 runs to 20 residues. In DNA form, the CDR3 reads TGTGCCAGCAGCTTAGCCCAGGGACTAGCGGGAACTAGACGCACAGATACGCAGTATTTT. Amino acid sequence: CASSLAQGLAGTRRTDTQYF.

This clonotype was recorded a few times. The gene calls are TRBV28 and TRBJ2-3; D ambiguous. V lost 6 bases to trimming and J lost 2 bases, with 15 bases between them. The CDR3 is made up of 15 amino acids. From germline, CDR1 is MDHEN and CDR2 SYDVKM. CDR3 region: CASRPPTRNTDTQYF. CDR3 DNA sequence: TGTGCCAGCAGACCCCCCACGCGGAACACAGATACGCAGTATTTT.

This clonotype was detected a few times. The chain's CDR3 is CATALGTSGNEQFF. Written as DNA, the CDR3 is TGTGCCACCGCTCTTGGGACTAGCGGGAATGAGCAGTTCTTC. The V gene is TRBV12-3 or TRBV12-4, the J gene TRBJ2-1, with 12 bases aligning to TRBD2. The CDR3 is made up of 14 amino acids. V dropped 10 bases and J dropped 7; count of bases not matched to a gene: 8.

The J gene is TRBJ1-1, the V gene TRBV2; TRBD1 agrees at 7 bases. The ends lost 3 bases at V and 8 bases at J; junction bases unmatched: 6. The CDR3 is 13 residues long. Germline V gene sequence: CDR1 SNHLY, CDR2 FYNNEI. As DNA, the CDR3 is TGTGCCAGCAGTGATCTGGGACAGACCGAAGCTTTCTTT. Translating it yields CASSDLGQTEAFF.

This clonotype has a handful of counts. The chain carries TRBV6-1 and TRBJ2-1; D perhaps matches TRBD2 (5 bases). Germline CDR1 reads MNHNS; CDR2 reads SASEGT. This CDR3 spans 14 amino acids. Trimming stripped 5 bases from V and 8 bases from J, with 16 bases between. Here the CDR3 reads CASSLSPGSDEQFF. Here the CDR3 DNA reads TGTGCCAGCAGTTTGTCGCCGGGGAGCGATGAGCAGTTCTTC.

The rearrangement uses TRBV30 and TRBJ2-5; 7 bases agree with TRBD2. The V gene's germline CDR1 is GTSNPN and CDR2 SVGIG (reference sequence). The trim removed 2 bases at V and 5 bases at J, leaving 2 bases unmatched. This CDR3 is built from 12 residues. The CDR3 DNA is TGTGCCTGGAGTCGGGGGGTGGAGACCCAGTACTTC. Translating gives CAWSRGVETQYF.

This clonotype was recorded many times. The J gene is TRBJ2-5, the V gene TRBV15, with 7 bases lining up with TRBD2. CDR3 length: 12 residues. The V gene end was trimmed by 9 bases and the J gene end by 4 bases; junction bases not matched to a gene: 5. From germline, CDR1 is LNHNV and CDR2 YYDKDF (reference sequence). The CDR3 loop reads CATGGEGETQYF. The CDR3 DNA follows: TGTGCCACGGGAGGGGAGGGAGAGACCCAGTACTTC. The full variable domain, its missing parts supplied by reference TRBV15 and TRBJ2-5, is DAMVIQNPRYQVTQFGKPVTLSCSQTLNHNVMYWYQQKSSQAPKLLFHYYDKDFNNEADTPDNFQSRRPNTSFCFLDIRSPGLGDTAMYLCATGGEGETQYFGPGTRLLVL.